These T cell receptor beta chains were read from a single sample in a study of blood T cell repertoires in COVID-19. The table came from immunoSEQ multiplex PCR; TCRdb's copy has only in-frame clones and leaves some out. Here the sample spans around 430,000 clones, approximately 88% being singletons. Sequencing input: peripheral blood. The receptors here all came from a woman in her forties or fifties with COVID-19, enrolled during active disease. Both conserved end residues are part of each CDR3. Fields, in order: J gene, V gene, clone size, CDR3 protein. Not every row has a clone size; where given, it reads once, few, many or a size class.

>TRBJ1-2|TRBV5-6|NA
CASSPKGGGASNGYTF
>TRBJ1-5|TRBV19|NA
CASSSRGARGGNQPQHF
>TRBJ1-3|TRBV9|NA
CASSVAWGPDGLSGNTIYF
>TRBJ1-2|TRBV12-5|NA
CASGFPRGLGYGYTF
>TRBJ2-7|TRBV3-1/TRBV3-2|NA
CASSLAGASYEQYF
>TRBJ1-1|TRBV4-1|NA
CASSQDKGAGTEAFF
>TRBJ1-2|TRBV29-1|NA
CSAETAIYGYTF
>TRBJ1-4|TRBV15|NA
CATSRDIGTGIDEKLFF
>TRBJ2-1|TRBV5-5|NA
CASSLASDYLDNEQFF
>TRBJ1-4|TRBV28|NA
CATQENREKLFF
>TRBJ2-7|TRBV7-6|NA
CASSRLAGSSYEQYF
>TRBJ1-2|TRBV29-1|NA
CSVRGVYGYTF
>TRBJ2-1|TRBV5-6|NA
CASSLAGGGWGNEQFF
>TRBJ1-5|TRBV9|NA
CASSRSNQPQHF
>TRBJ1-5|TRBV18|once
CASSPGGAGQPQHF
>TRBJ2-2|TRBV28|NA
CASSLPDPGGKTGELFF
>TRBJ1-5|TRBV6-5|NA
CASRRSGNSNQPQHF
>TRBJ1-1|TRBV6-5|NA
CASSPTGNTEAFF
>TRBJ1-2|TRBV28|NA
CASRIPQANYGYTF
>TRBJ2-5|TRBV28|NA
CASSSRGGKIYETQYF
>TRBJ1-5|TRBV30|NA
CAWTTGIDQPQHF
>TRBJ2-1|TRBV9|NA
CASSPNLGTSVYNEQFF
>TRBJ1-2|TRBV2|NA
CASSDRSLFYGYTF
>TRBJ2-7|TRBV2|NA
CASSEVGTGVYEQYF
>TRBJ1-1|TRBV15|NA
CATSRGNRVNTEAFF
>TRBJ2-1|TRBV27|NA
CASSQYNEQFF
>TRBJ1-2|TRBV30|NA
CAWSVQRGYGYTF
>TRBJ1-2|TRBV24-1|NA
CATSDRGGAYGYTF
>TRBJ1-2|TRBV19|NA
CASSMGGEDGYTF
>TRBJ2-3|TRBV19|NA
CASRLQGSGKDTQYF
>TRBJ1-4|TRBV19|NA
CASGTVDNEKLFF
>TRBJ2-3|TRBV11-1|NA
CASSLDYSVTDTQYF
>TRBJ2-5|TRBV11-2|NA
CASSLEGGPGETQYF
>TRBJ1-2|TRBV6-5|NA
CATLREPYGYTF
>TRBJ1-1|TRBV13|NA
CASSSEDRAGEAFF
>TRBJ2-7|TRBV2|NA
CASSPGAYEQYF
>TRBJ1-5|TRBV11-1|NA
CASSLEFSGPQHF
>TRBJ1-1|TRBV6-6|NA
CASTGYTEAFF
>TRBJ1-2|TRBV5-1|NA
CASSPTLLYGYTF
>TRBJ2-3|TRBV30|NA
CAWTQAFSSTDTQYF
>TRBJ1-2|TRBV28|NA
CASSSSGGERGYTF